This T cell receptor (beta chain) was retrieved from a study of cytomegalovirus exposure and HLA in healthy donors (dated by TCRdb to about 2017). For the study in its entirety: The 550 to 750 repertoires of the first cohort and the roughly 110 validation repertoires were produced on the same platform, according to a later analysis. The study aimed to test whether signatures of past pathogen exposure could be identified by cataloging public T cell receptors. Along with the approximately 700-subject first cohort, a separate validation cohort of around 110 different subjects was used. The study combined high-throughput TCR immunosequencing, statistical association of individual TCRs with disease status, and machine learning to predict cytomegalovirus infection status. The study at large found these results: In the study, approximately 160 TCR beta chains were listed as associated with cytomegalovirus. The authors suggested that the approach could potentially be generalized to other disease states and immunological phenotypes. A later analysis lacked HLA typing for the validation cohort, so it scored co-occurrence in that cohort across all 120 or so repertoires. In vitro tests confirmed that a few of the cytomegalovirus-associated TCR beta chains recognize cytomegalovirus antigens. Of the cluster scores, roughly 95% were above 0 in a later analysis, which found that TCRs clustered in the first cohort also tended to co-occur in the approximately 130 validation repertoires. The classifier was reported to diagnose cytomegalovirus status with high specificity and sensitivity in both the original and validation cohorts. Most TCR sequences were seen in very few donors, while some public TCRs were found in many individuals.

Donors formed part of the validation cohort, which comprised fewer than 150 subjects and was distinct from the first cohort of under 800 subjects. With regard to this clone: Its antigen remains undetermined. No much larger clone exists at a distance of one base, and base qualities are not known.

Receptor amplification or capture employed the immunoSEQ multiplex PCR assay. Under the source paper's analysis protocol: A statistical classification framework was developed to diagnose cytomegalovirus status using the catalog of TCR beta chain sequences. TCRdb took over this immuneACCESS table, retaining in-frame rearrangements with V and J assigned. Such tables are incomplete; in checked studies, under half of the missing clones stem from an unresolved V gene, and the remainder is unexplained. That table is the source of V, J and clone size, and D and trimming were worked out from the DNA. Present in this sample are tens of thousands of clones, about 94% of which were seen just once. The ten largest clones take up roughly 2.4% of the sample. V has 4 bases trimmed and J has 6 bases trimmed; junction bases matching no gene number 7. Looking up the germline V gene yields CDR1 SNHLY and CDR2 FYNNEI. Its CDR3 holds 15 amino acids, cysteine through phenylalanine. The kept DNA is CDR3 alone, 45 bases in frame from the first base.

Recombination linked TRBV2 to TRBJ2-7, with 12 junctional bases fitting TRBD2. The origin of this receptor is a man between 18 and 29 years old in good health and CMV-seronegative. The sequenced material came from PBMCs. The CDR3 corresponds to CASSGTALAGGEQYF. DNA sequence: TGTGCCAGCAGTGGCACGGCACTAGCGGGAGGCGAGCAGTACTTC.